This T cell receptor beta chain was retrieved from a study of T cell responses to AZD1222 COVID-19 vaccine. Regarding this clone: Its antigen is still unknown.

The germline CDR1 and CDR2 sequences are MNHEY and SMNVEV (reference sequence). The CDR3 covers 13 residues. The V gene lost 5 bases and the J gene lost 2 bases, with 9 bases spanning the gap. Study-level points and caveats: Just six AZD1222 recipients were seropositive at baseline. Regions 160-218 and 743-854 dominated among vaccine-associated CD4 TCRs spanning spike. Clonal diversity may have been underestimated in mostly white British donors.

Produced via immunoSEQ multiplex PCR; TCRdb's table is partial and in-frame only. The data show 120,000 or so clones, with approximately 88% seen just once and about 4.9% held by the top ten. The sequencing here drew on peripheral blood, taken on day 0 of AZD1222 vaccination. This sequence was found in an adult in good health. V gene TRBV27 combines with J gene TRBJ1-2; D unresolved. CDR3 coding DNA: TGTGCCAGCAGTAGGAACGGGAACTATGGCTACACCTTC. As protein: CASSRNGNYGYTF.